Sequencing of this T cell receptor (beta chain) was carried out in a study of CD8+ T cells in alopecia areata. Study-level background: Treated patients took oral tofacitinib at 5 to 10 mg twice daily.

Described treatment: oral pan-JAK inhibitor, 5-10 mg twice daily. Extracted RNA was reverse transcribed, and the resulting cDNA served as sequencing template. Clones were read by immunoSEQ multiplex PCR, and TCRdb kept only the in-frame ones, dropping some. The table records 110,000 to 150,000 clones, roughly 52% of them present only once. Worth noting for this clone: The antigen is undetermined.

Study observations and caveats: Affected scalp, especially in alopecia totalis/universalis, had a higher clonality than normal scalp did. Tofacitinib did not eliminate many expanded lesional clones from scalp or blood.

The source of this sequence is a human donor with alopecia areata. The sequences come from CD8+ T cells sorted from blood, collected at week 4, from a patient treated with tofacitinib.

CDR3 sequence reads: CAWEGARGTYNSPLHF. The CDR3 coding sequence is TGTGCCTGGGAGGGGGCTCGAGGCACCTATAATTCACCCCTCCACTTT. This chain uses TRBV30 with TRBJ1-6; 7 positions match TRBD1. In germline, CDR1 is GTSNPN, CDR2 SVGIG (reference sequence). The CDR3 is made up of 16 amino acids. Trimming removed 5 bases from V and 2 bases from J; junction bases left unmatched: 9.